The clone carrying this TCR beta chain was seen a few times. Its antigen is unidentified. The data derive from a study of type 1 regulatory T cells. On the study more broadly: An in vitro protocol generated T-allo10, a Tr1-enriched, alloantigen-specific CD4 T cell product. Points from the study as a whole: Compared with non-Tr1 cells, Tr1 cells showed a narrower TCR repertoire.

Trimming removed 6 bases from V and 3 bases from J; junction bases left unmatched: 7. CDR1 LGHNT and CDR2 FRNRAP come from the germline V gene. This CDR3 comprises 14 residues. MiXCR, applied by TCRdb to the reads, yields one record per CDR3 protein. This sample has about 71,000 distinct CDR3 sequences; around 21% occur once, and the top ten carry roughly 8.3%. The sequencing input was cultured type 1 regulatory T (Tr1) cells, either the whole culture or a sorted fraction (not recorded which). This receptor was taken from a human donor in good health. The chain couples TRBV12-5 to TRBJ1-1; 7 bases align to TRBD1. The CDR3 DNA sequence: TGTGCTAGTGGCTTCAGGGGGGGAGACACTGAAGCTTTCTTT. Protein: CASGFRGGDTEAFF.